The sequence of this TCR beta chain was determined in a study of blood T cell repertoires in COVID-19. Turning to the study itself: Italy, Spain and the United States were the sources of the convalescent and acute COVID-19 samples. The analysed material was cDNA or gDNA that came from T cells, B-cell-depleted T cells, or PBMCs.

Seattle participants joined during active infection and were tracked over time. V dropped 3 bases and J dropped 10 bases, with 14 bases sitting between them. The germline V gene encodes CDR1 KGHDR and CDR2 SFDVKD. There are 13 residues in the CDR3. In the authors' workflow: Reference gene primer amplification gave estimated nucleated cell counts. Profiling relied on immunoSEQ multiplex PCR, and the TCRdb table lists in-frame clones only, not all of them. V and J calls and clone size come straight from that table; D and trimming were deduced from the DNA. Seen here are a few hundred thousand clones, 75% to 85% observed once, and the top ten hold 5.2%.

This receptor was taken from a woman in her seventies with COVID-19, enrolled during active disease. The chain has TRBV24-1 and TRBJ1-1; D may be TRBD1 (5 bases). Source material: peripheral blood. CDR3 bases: TGTGCCACCAGTGATCCAACAGGACCTCGAGCTTTCTTT. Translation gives CATSDPTGPRAFF.